A selection of T cell receptor beta chains follows, all from one sample in a study of blood T cell repertoires in COVID-19. Sequenced by immunoSEQ multiplex PCR; TCRdb stores in-frame clones only, minus some. Here the sample spans tens of thousands of clones, roughly four fifths being singletons. The specimen sequenced was peripheral blood. The receptors come from a human donor with acute or convalescent COVID-19. The donor label of this sample is uncertain. Each CDR3 is given with its conserved first and last residue. The order of the fields is V gene, clone size, CDR3 length, D gene, J gene, CDR3 protein, CDR3 DNA. The D gene is left open where the match is weak. Rows may omit the clone size; those that give it use once, few, many or a size class.

>TRBV7-6|.|15|.|TRBJ2-4
CASSGSTDAYNIQYF
TGTGCCAGCAGCGGGTCGACAGATGCCTATAACATTCAGTACTTC
>TRBV28|.|12|TRBD1|TRBJ1-5
CASSQGAEPQHF
TGTGCCAGCAGTCAGGGGGCGGAGCCCCAGCATTTT
>TRBV18|.|15|.|TRBJ1-2
CASSPADRTYYGYTF
TGTGCCAGCTCGCCCGCGGACAGAACGTACTATGGCTACACCTTC
>TRBV2|.|15|TRBD1|TRBJ1-5
CASSQTGGSNQPQHF
TGTGCCAGCAGTCAAACAGGGGGCTCCAATCAGCCCCAGCATTTT
>TRBV28|few|16|TRBD1|TRBJ1-2
CASSFTSGTGGDGYTF
TGTGCCAGCAGTTTTACATCCGGGACAGGGGGCGATGGCTACACCTTC
>TRBV7-2|.|12|.|TRBJ2-7
CASRSDSYEQYF
TGTGCCAGCAGGTCGGACAGCTACGAGCAGTACTTC
>TRBV6-5|.|14|TRBD2|TRBJ2-1
CASTRREGYNEQFF
TGTGCCAGTACGAGACGGGAGGGCTACAATGAGCAGTTCTTC
>TRBV5-6|.|17|TRBD1|TRBJ1-4
CASSLATGASTNEKLFF
TGTGCCAGCAGCTTGGCTACAGGGGCCTCAACTAATGAAAAACTGTTTTTT
>TRBV7-2|.|15|.|TRBJ1-2
CASSLMLGQEDGYTF
TGTGCCAGCAGCTTAATGCTCGGTCAGGAGGATGGCTACACCTTC
>TRBV5-6|.|18|TRBD1|TRBJ1-6
CASSLKDRVNTYNSPLHF
TGTGCCAGCAGCCTGAAGGACAGGGTAAACACCTATAATTCACCCCTCCACTTT
>TRBV10-3|.|13|.|TRBJ2-1
CAIVRGINNEQFF
TGTGCCATTGTGAGGGGGATTAACAATGAGCAGTTCTTC
>TRBV6-2/TRBV6-3|.|14|.|TRBJ2-7
CASSRLGKTYEQYF
TGTGCCAGCAGTCGGTTGGGCAAAACCTACGAGCAGTACTTC
>TRBV4-2|.|15|TRBD2|TRBJ2-2
CASSQSRLANGELFF
TGTGCCAGCAGCCAGTCGAGACTAGCGAACGGGGAGCTGTTTTTT
>TRBV4-3|.|15|.|TRBJ2-7
CASSQERGASYEQYF
TGCGCCAGCAGCCAAGAACGGGGGGCGTCCTACGAGCAGTACTTC
>TRBV11-2|.|16|TRBD2|TRBJ2-3
CASSSRTSGRKDTQYF
TGTGCCAGCAGCTCGAGGACTAGCGGCCGCAAGGATACGCAGTATTTT
>TRBV5-5|few|17|TRBD1|TRBJ2-7
CASSLVAGGYLSYEQYF
TGTGCCAGCAGCTTGGTGGCAGGGGGCTACCTCTCCTACGAGCAGTACTTC
>TRBV25-1|.|15|.|TRBJ2-1
CASSEGGGAYNEQFF
TGTGCCAGCAGTGAGGGAGGAGGGGCCTACAATGAGCAGTTCTTC
>TRBV5-1|.|13|.|TRBJ1-2
CASSLTENYGYTF
TGCGCCAGCAGTTTGACTGAAAACTATGGCTACACCTTC
>TRBV19|.|15|.|TRBJ2-7
CASSLARGILGEQYF
TGTGCCAGTAGTCTCGCCCGCGGGATCTTGGGTGAGCAGTACTTC
>TRBV7-8|.|20|TRBD2|TRBJ2-1
CASSPRGMRGGVTSYNEQFF
TGTGCCAGCAGCCCCAGAGGAATGCGGGGGGGCGTAACGTCCTACAATGAGCAGTTCTTC
>TRBV7-3|.|16|TRBD2|TRBJ2-1
CASSPSGGSGKNEQFF
TGTGCCAGCAGCCCCTCTGGTGGTAGCGGGAAGAATGAGCAGTTCTTC
>TRBV11-3|.|15|TRBD1|TRBJ1-3
CASRLTGGSGNTIYF
TGTGCCAGCAGGCTGACAGGGGGCTCCGGAAACACCATATATTTT
>TRBV30|.|16|TRBD2|TRBJ2-2
CAWSGLAGVVTGELFF
TGTGCCTGGAGTGGACTAGCGGGAGTTGTCACCGGGGAGCTGTTTTTT
>TRBV6-2/TRBV6-3|.|13|.|TRBJ1-1
CASSYSRVTEAFF
TGTGCCAGCAGTTACTCGAGGGTGACTGAAGCTTTCTTT
>TRBV6-2/TRBV6-3|.|15|TRBD1|TRBJ1-5
CASSLETGENQPQHF
TGTGCCAGCAGTTTGGAGACAGGGGAAAATCAGCCCCAGCATTTT
>TRBV6-2/TRBV6-3|.|15|.|TRBJ1-2
CASSYRGSANYGYTF
TGTGCCAGCAGTTACAGGGGATCGGCTAACTATGGCTACACCTTC
>TRBV11-2|.|14|.|TRBJ1-6
CASSLYFANSPLHF
TGTGCCAGCAGCCTATACTTTGCCAATTCACCCCTCCACTTT
>TRBV3-1/TRBV3-2|.|15|.|TRBJ1-6
CASSQEVGGSSPLHF
TGTGCCAGCAGCCAAGAGGTAGGGGGTAGTTCACCCCTCCACTTT
>TRBV11-3|.|13|.|TRBJ2-7
CASSFGTGYEQYF
TGTGCCAGCAGCTTTGGTACAGGGTATGAGCAGTACTTC
>TRBV6-1|once|15|TRBD1|TRBJ2-1
CASSEVGTAYNEQFF
TGTGCCAGCAGTGAAGTGGGGACAGCGTACAATGAGCAGTTCTTC
>TRBV7-2|.|16|TRBD2|TRBJ2-5
CASSRRLAGVQETQYF
TGTGCCAGCAGTCGAAGACTAGCGGGAGTTCAAGAGACCCAGTACTTC
>TRBV6-5|.|12|.|TRBJ1-1
CAIGRLNTEAFF
TGTGCCATCGGGAGGTTGAACACTGAAGCTTTCTTT
>TRBV6-2/TRBV6-3|.|17|TRBD2|TRBJ2-1
CASSYSPLAGSYNEQFF
TGTGCCAGCAGTTACTCTCCACTAGCGGGAAGCTACAATGAGCAGTTCTTC
>TRBV5-6|.|13|.|TRBJ1-1
CASSLGGNTEAFF
TGTGCCAGCAGCTTGGGCGGGAACACTGAAGCTTTCTTT
>TRBV11-3|.|15|TRBD1|TRBJ1-6
CASSHGQGGNSPLHF
TGTGCCAGCAGCCACGGACAGGGTGGTAATTCACCCCTCCACTTT
>TRBV19|.|15|TRBD1|TRBJ1-6
CATRTGVGYNSPLHF
TGTGCCACCCGGACAGGGGTAGGCTATAATTCACCCCTCCACTTT
>TRBV7-2|.|16|TRBD2|TRBJ2-3
CASSLGVAGGTDTQYF
TGTGCCAGCAGCTTAGGTGTAGCGGGAGGGACAGATACGCAGTATTTT
>TRBV11-2|.|14|.|TRBJ2-2
CASSPRDGSGELFF
TGTGCCAGCAGCCCCCGAGACGGGTCCGGGGAGCTGTTTTTT
>TRBV6-5|.|15|TRBD2|TRBJ2-3
CASKLADHSTDTQYF
TGTGCCAGCAAACTAGCGGACCATAGCACAGATACGCAGTATTTT
>TRBV11-3|few|13|TRBD1|TRBJ1-4
CASRTGISEKLFF
TGTGCCAGCCGGACAGGGATTAGTGAAAAACTGTTTTTT